What follows describes a single T cell receptor (beta chain). Its antigen is as yet unknown. This sample is drawn from a study of OX40 agonist ivuxolimab in advanced cancers. Study outcomes and limitations: Averaged across samples, CD8+ T cells carried more expanded clones than CD4+ did. Specificity for antigen went undetermined in the expanded peripheral T cells. Among the lowest levels of clonal expansion were found in partial responders at 0.1-3.0 mg/kg.

The CDR3 loop spans 16 amino acids. This table comes from immunoSEQ multiplex PCR, and its TCRdb copy is limited to in-frame clones, with some not included. The repertoire has 65,000 to 80,000 clones, around 87% of them found once; the top ten carry roughly 0.25%. The sample in question was CD4+ or CD8+ T cells sorted from blood, obtained in a trial of the OX40 agonist ivuxolimab. The sequence came from an adult with an advanced solid tumor such as melanoma, head and neck, liver or kidney cancer. V usage is TRBV21-1 and J usage is TRBJ2-7. TRBV21-1 is listed as a pseudogene. The CDR3 region is CASSSGSGTDYYEQYF. CDR3 DNA: TGTGCCAGCAGCAGCGGATCCGGGACGGATTACTACGAGCAGTACTTC.